The T cell receptor (beta chain) described here comes from a study of T cells in Graves' hyperthyroidism and ophthalmopathy. Overall study: Upon initial diagnosis and before any treatment, peripheral blood was collected. Overall study results and limits: With a median lead of approximately 6 months before onset, the model predicted ophthalmopathy.

This clonotype was seen at least ten times. Antigen specificity is unknown. V dropped 5 bases and J dropped 4; count of bases not matched to a gene: 10. Germline CDR1 is DFQATT and CDR2 is SNEGSKA (reference sequence). CDR3 size: 15 residues. Clinical Activity Scores of at least 3, NOSPECS grades of at least 4 and durations under 3 months characterized ophthalmopathy patients. From more than 9.5 ml of fresh peripheral blood, PBMCs were isolated. Researchers amplified the TCR beta CDR3 regions from RNA transcripts. HTBI primers were the set used in a first-round RT-PCR of the TCR CDR3. A single record per CDR3 protein comes from TCRdb applying MiXCR to the multiplex PCR reads. The sample includes some 550,000 distinct CDR3 sequences, about a sixth seen only once; the top ten take 2.5% to 4%.

The clonotype originates from a woman between 40 and 55 years old with Graves' ophthalmopathy. The chain has TRBV20-1 and TRBJ2-7, with TRBD2 matching over 11 bases. What was sequenced was blood. CDR3: CSAASGTSGSYEQYF. Here the CDR3 DNA reads TGCAGTGCTGCATCCGGGACTAGCGGAAGTTACGAGCAGTACTTC.